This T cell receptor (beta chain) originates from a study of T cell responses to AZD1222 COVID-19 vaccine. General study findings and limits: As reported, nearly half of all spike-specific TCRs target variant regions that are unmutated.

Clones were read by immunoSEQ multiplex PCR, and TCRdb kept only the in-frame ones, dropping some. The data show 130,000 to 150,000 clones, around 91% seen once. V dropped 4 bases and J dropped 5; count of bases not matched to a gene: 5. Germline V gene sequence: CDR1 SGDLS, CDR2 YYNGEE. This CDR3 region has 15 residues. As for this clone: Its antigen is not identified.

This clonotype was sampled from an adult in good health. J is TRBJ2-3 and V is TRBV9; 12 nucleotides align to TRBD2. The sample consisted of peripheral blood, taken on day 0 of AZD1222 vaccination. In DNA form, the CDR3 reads TGTGCCAGCAGCACCCGGACTAGCGGGGAAGATACGCAGTATTTT. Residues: CASSTRTSGEDTQYF.